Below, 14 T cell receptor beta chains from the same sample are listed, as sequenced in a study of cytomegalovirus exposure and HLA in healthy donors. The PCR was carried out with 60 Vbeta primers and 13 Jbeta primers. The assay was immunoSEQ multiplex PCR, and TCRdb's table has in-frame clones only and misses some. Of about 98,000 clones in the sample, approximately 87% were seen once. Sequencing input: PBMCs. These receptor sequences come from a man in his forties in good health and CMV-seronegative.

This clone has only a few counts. DNA for the CDR3: TGCAGTGCTAGAGTCGGCTATGGCTACACCTTC. Encoded protein: CSARVGYGYTF. The chain couples TRBV20-1 to TRBJ1-2, with D uncertain. V lost 1 base to trimming and J lost 4 bases, with 4 bases between them. The germline V gene encodes CDR1 DFQATT and CDR2 SNEGSKA (reference sequence). The CDR3 runs to 11 residues.

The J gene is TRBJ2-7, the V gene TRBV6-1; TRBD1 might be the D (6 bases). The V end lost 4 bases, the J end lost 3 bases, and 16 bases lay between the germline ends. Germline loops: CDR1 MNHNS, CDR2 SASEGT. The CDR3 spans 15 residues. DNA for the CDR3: TGTGCCAGCAGTGTCAGGCCAGGGGATGGCTACGAGCAGTACTTC. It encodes CASSVRPGDGYEQYF.

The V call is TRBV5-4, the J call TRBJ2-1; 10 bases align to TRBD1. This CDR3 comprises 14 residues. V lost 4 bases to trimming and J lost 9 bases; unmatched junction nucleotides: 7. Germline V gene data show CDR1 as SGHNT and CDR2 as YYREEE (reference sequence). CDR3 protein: CASSPDRGAGEQFF. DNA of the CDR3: TGTGCCAGCAGCCCGGACAGGGGGGCAGGTGAGCAGTTCTTC.

The CDR3 DNA follows: TGTGCCAGCTCACCACCCTCCAGTTTGAACACTGAAGCTTTCTTT. Protein: CASSPPSSLNTEAFF. The chain has TRBV18 and TRBJ1-1; no definite D call. Trimming stripped 0 bases from V and 0 bases from J, with 8 bases between. Looked up from germline, CDR1 is KGHSH and CDR2 is LQKENI. The length of the CDR3 is 15 residues.

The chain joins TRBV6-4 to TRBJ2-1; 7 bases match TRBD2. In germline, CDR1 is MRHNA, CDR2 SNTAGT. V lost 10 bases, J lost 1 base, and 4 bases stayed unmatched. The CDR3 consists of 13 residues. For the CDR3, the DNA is TGTGCCAAACGGACTAGTTCCTACAATGAGCAGTTCTTC. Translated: CAKRTSSYNEQFF.

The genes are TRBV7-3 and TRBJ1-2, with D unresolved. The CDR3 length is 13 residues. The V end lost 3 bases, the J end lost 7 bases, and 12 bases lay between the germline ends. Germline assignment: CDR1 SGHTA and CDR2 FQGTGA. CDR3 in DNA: TGTGCCAGCAGCTTCGGTAGGGAGGGTGGCTACACCTTC. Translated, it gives CASSFGREGGYTF. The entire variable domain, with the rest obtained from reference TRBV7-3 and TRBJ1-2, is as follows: GAGVSQTPSNKVTEKGKYVELRCDPISGHTALYWYRQSLGQGPEFLIYFQGTGAADDSGLPNDRFFAVRPEGSVSTLKIQRTERGDSAVYLCASSFGREGGYTFGSGTRLTVV.

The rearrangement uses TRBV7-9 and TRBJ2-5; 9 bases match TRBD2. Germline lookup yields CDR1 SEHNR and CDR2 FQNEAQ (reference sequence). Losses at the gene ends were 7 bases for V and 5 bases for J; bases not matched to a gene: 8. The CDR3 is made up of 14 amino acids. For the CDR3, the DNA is TGTGCCAGCACTGGGCGGGGGGGCCTCGAGACCCAGTACTTC. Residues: CASTGRGGLETQYF. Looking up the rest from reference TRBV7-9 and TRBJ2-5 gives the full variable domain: DTGVSQNPRHKITKRGQNVTFRCDPISEHNRLYWYRQTLGQGPEFLTYFQNEAQLEKSRLLSDRFSAERPKGSFSTLEIQRTEQGDSAMYLCASTGRGGLETQYFGPGTRLLVL.

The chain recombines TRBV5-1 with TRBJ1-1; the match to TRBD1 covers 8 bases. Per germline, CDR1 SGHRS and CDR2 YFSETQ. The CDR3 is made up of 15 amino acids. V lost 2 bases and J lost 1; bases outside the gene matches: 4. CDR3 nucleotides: TGCGCCAGCAGCTTATCCGGGACAGGGAACACTGAAGCTTTCTTT. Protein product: CASSLSGTGNTEAFF.

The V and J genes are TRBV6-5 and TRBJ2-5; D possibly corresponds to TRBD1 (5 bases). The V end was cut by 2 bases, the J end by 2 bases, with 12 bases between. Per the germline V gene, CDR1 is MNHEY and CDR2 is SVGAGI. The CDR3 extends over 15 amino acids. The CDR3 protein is CASSYRGGSQETQYF. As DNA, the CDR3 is TGTGCCAGCAGTTACAGGGGCGGAAGTCAAGAGACCCAGTACTTC.

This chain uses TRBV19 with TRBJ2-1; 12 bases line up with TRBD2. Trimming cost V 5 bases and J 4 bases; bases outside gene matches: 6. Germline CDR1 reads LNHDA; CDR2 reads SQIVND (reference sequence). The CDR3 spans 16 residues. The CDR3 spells CASSGFTSGGYNEQFF. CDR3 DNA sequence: TGTGCCAGTAGTGGCTTTACTAGCGGGGGGTACAATGAGCAGTTCTTC.

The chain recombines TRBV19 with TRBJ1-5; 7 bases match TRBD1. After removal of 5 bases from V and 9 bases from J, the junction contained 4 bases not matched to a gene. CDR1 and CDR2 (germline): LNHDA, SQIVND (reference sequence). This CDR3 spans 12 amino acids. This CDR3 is CASSVNRGPQHF. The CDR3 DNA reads TGTGCCAGTAGTGTCAACAGGGGGCCCCAGCATTTT.

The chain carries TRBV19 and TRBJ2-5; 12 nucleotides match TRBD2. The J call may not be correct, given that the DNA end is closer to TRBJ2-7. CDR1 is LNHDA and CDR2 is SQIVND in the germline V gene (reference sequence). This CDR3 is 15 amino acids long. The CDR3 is CASSTTSGGSYEQYF. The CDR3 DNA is TGTGCCAGTAGTACGACTAGCGGGGGATCCTACGAGCAGTACTTC.

This chain's CDR3 is CASSLGLAGGGDEQFF. For the CDR3, the DNA is TGCGCCAGCAGCTTGGGTCTAGCGGGGGGCGGGGATGAGCAGTTCTTC. The rearrangement joins TRBV5-1 to TRBJ2-1, with 11 bases fitting TRBD2. The CDR3 is 16 residues long. Looked up from germline, CDR1 is SGHRS and CDR2 is YFSETQ. The V segment lost 0 bases and the J segment 8 bases; nucleotides outside the gene matches: 7. Looking up the rest from reference TRBV5-1 and TRBJ2-1 gives the full variable domain: KAGVTQTPRYLIKTRGQQVTLSCSPISGHRSVSWYQQTPGQGLQFLFEYFSETQRNKGNFPGRFSGRQFSNSRSEMNVSTLELGDSALYLCASSLGLAGGGDEQFFGPGTRLTVL.

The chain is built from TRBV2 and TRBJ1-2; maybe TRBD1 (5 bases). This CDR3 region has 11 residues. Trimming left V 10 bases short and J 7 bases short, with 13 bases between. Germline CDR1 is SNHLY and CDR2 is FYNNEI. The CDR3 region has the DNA TGTGCCATCCAGCAGGGTCTTGGCTACACCTTC. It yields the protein CAIQQGLGYTF.